A selection of T cell receptor beta chains follows, all from one sample in a study of shared clonotypes between healthy human individuals. Produced via immunoSEQ multiplex PCR; TCRdb's table is partial and in-frame only. This sample has some 1.5 million clones, with approximately 98% found just once. The sample taken for sequencing was naive CD4+ T cells sorted from blood. These receptors were taken from a man aged 30 to 45 in good health. The CDR3 runs from the conserved cysteine through the conserved F or W. The order of the fields is D gene, clone size, J gene, V gene, CDR3 length, CDR3 DNA, CDR3 protein. A D gene is named only where the DNA matches it firmly. Part of the rows lack a size; the others show once, few, many or a class for expanded clones.

d_gene: TRBD2
abundance: once
j_gene: TRBJ2-3
v_gene: TRBV7-9
len: 15
CDR3nt: TGTGCCAGCAGCTTAGCGGGAGGGTATGCAGATACGCAGTATTTT
CDR3aa: CASSLAGGYADTQYF

d_gene: TRBD1
abundance: NA
j_gene: TRBJ2-7
v_gene: TRBV7-6
len: 14
CDR3nt: TGTGCCAGCAGCTTAGTCCAGGGGGCGGCCGAGCAGTACTTC
CDR3aa: CASSLVQGAAEQYF

d_gene: TRBD2
abundance: NA
j_gene: TRBJ2-2
v_gene: TRBV5-1
len: 16
CDR3nt: TGCGCCAGCAGCTCTAGCGGGAGGGGGAACACCGGGGAGCTGTTTTTT
CDR3aa: CASSSSGRGNTGELFF

d_gene: NA
abundance: NA
j_gene: TRBJ2-2
v_gene: TRBV7-9
len: 14
CDR3nt: TGTGCCAGCAGCCCATCCGGACAGACCGGGGAGCTGTTTTTT
CDR3aa: CASSPSGQTGELFF

d_gene: TRBD2
abundance: NA
j_gene: TRBJ2-7
v_gene: TRBV5-5
len: 15
CDR3nt: TGTGCCAGCAGCTTGAGTCTAGCGGGAGCCTACGAGCAGTACTTC
CDR3aa: CASSLSLAGAYEQYF

d_gene: NA
abundance: NA
j_gene: TRBJ1-1
v_gene: TRBV30
len: 13
CDR3nt: TGTGCCTGGGAGGGACGGGTGAACACTGAAGCTTTCTTT
CDR3aa: CAWEGRVNTEAFF

d_gene: NA
abundance: NA
j_gene: TRBJ2-2
v_gene: TRBV19
len: 16
CDR3nt: TGTGCCAGTAGTTCCCCGGGGCGGGGTTACACCGGGGAGCTGTTTTTT
CDR3aa: CASSSPGRGYTGELFF

d_gene: TRBD1
abundance: NA
j_gene: TRBJ1-4
v_gene: TRBV9
len: 14
CDR3nt: TGTGCCAGCAGCGTAGGACAGGGTAATGAAAAACTGTTTTTT
CDR3aa: CASSVGQGNEKLFF

d_gene: NA
abundance: NA
j_gene: TRBJ1-4
v_gene: TRBV11-2
len: 14
CDR3nt: TGTGCCAGCAGCTTAGCTCCAAGGCGTGAAAAACTGTTTTTT
CDR3aa: CASSLAPRREKLFF

d_gene: NA
abundance: NA
j_gene: TRBJ1-4
v_gene: TRBV18
len: 14
CDR3nt: TGTGCCAGCTCACCCACCAGGGTGGGGGAAAAACTGTTTTTT
CDR3aa: CASSPTRVGEKLFF

d_gene: TRBD2
abundance: NA
j_gene: TRBJ2-5
v_gene: TRBV19
len: 13
CDR3nt: TGTGCCAGTAGTTGGGGAGGGTTGGAGACCCAGTACTTC
CDR3aa: CASSWGGLETQYF

d_gene: NA
abundance: NA
j_gene: TRBJ2-3
v_gene: TRBV11-3
len: 11
CDR3nt: TGTGCCAGCAGCTTAAAAGATACGCAGTATTTT
CDR3aa: CASSLKDTQYF

d_gene: TRBD1
abundance: NA
j_gene: TRBJ2-7
v_gene: TRBV7-6
len: 15
CDR3nt: TGTGCCAGCAGCTTAGCGGGGACAGGGTTGGACGAGCAGTACTTC
CDR3aa: CASSLAGTGLDEQYF

d_gene: NA
abundance: NA
j_gene: TRBJ2-3
v_gene: TRBV7-7
len: 16
CDR3nt: TGTGCTAGCAGCTTAGTGTCCGGGAGTGGTACAGATACGCAGTATTTT
CDR3aa: CASSLVSGSGTDTQYF

d_gene: NA
abundance: NA
j_gene: TRBJ2-5
v_gene: TRBV7-9
len: 14
CDR3nt: TGTGCCAGCAAGTCAGGGACGTACCAAGAGACCCAGTACTTC
CDR3aa: CASKSGTYQETQYF

d_gene: TRBD2
abundance: NA
j_gene: TRBJ2-7
v_gene: TRBV7-3
len: 16
CDR3nt: TGTGCCAGCAGCGAGGCGGGGACTAGCAAAATTTACGAGCAGTACTTC
CDR3aa: CASSEAGTSKIYEQYF